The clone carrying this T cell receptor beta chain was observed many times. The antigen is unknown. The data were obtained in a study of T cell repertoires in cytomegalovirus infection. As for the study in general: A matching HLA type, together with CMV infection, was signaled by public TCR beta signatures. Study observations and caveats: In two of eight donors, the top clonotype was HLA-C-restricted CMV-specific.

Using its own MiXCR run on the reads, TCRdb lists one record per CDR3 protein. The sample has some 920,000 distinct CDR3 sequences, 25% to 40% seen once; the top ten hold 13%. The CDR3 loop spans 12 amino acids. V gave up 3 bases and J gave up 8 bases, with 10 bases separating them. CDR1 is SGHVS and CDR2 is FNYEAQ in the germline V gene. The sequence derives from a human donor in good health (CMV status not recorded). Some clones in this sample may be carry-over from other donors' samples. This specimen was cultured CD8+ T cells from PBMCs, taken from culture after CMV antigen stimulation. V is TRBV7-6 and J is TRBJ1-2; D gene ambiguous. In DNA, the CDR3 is TGTGCCAGCAGCTTCGGCTCAGGCGGCTACACCTTC. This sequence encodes CASSFGSGGYTF.